This T cell receptor beta chain appears in the sequencing data of a study of beta chain features in type 1 diabetes (dated by TCRdb to 2017 to 2018). For context, the study as a whole: Mean age, gender distribution, total cell number and subset yield did not differ between patients and healthy donors. In the study, recently diagnosed type 1 diabetes patients and matched healthy donors were compared on the TCRB repertoires of their sorted circulating CD4+ T cell subsets. A total of roughly 99 million sorted cells were examined across all samples, and the number of cells per subset was strongly correlated with RNA yield. Regulatory and stem cell-like memory subsets were obtained from only 8 patients and about eight healthy donors, while naive and central memory subsets were obtained from all 30 or so donors. Study-level results and caveats: Type 1 diabetes patients showed a moderate but significant shortening of TCRB CDR3 length in all four CD4+ subsets. PCR might favor shorter templates, but patient and control samples were amplified and corrected together, so any skew would affect both groups equally. Because the HLA sub-analyses included only small numbers of individuals, any influence of HLA type on TCRB rearrangement was left unresolved. Naive, central memory and regulatory TCRB repertoires appeared to be more alike among patients than among healthy donors. Sequencing cDNA rather than genomic DNA could over-represent highly expressing activated cells, although activation and CD3 levels did not differ between groups. Patients with type 1 diabetes made fewer insertions and deleted more nucleotides at VDJ recombination sites, implying thymic rearrangement abnormalities.

Each donor gave one peripheral blood draw, averaging roughly 0.11 L, which was collected into heparinised tubes. Naive, central memory, regulatory and stem cell-like memory CD4+ T cells were sorted on a BD FACSAria II using a panel including CD45RO, CCR7, CD25, CD127, CD95 and CD27. A purity above 95% was achieved for all sorted populations. Right away, PBMCs were isolated by Lymphoprep density gradient centrifugation and were stained directly, with no culture step. So that batch effects would be minimized, each experiment stained and sorted samples in pairs, pairing one healthy donor with one patient. About this clone: Its antigen remains undetermined. No base-level quality is on record; no much larger clone is a single base apart.

The entire isolated RNA was reverse transcribed using the High Capacity cDNA Reverse Transcription Kit, and thus expressed TCRB transcripts were sequenced. Deep immunoSEQ sequencing was applied to naive, central memory and regulatory T cell samples, giving an average of about 3.7 million total reads per sample. Sorted cells were lysed in RLT buffer and RNA was extracted with DNase-treated RNeasy Micro or Mini kits, depending on cell number. To prevent cross-contamination, each cell subset was processed individually, whereas patient and healthy donor samples were processed jointly. The immunoSEQ multiplex PCR was used to amplify TCRB sequences from cDNA, generating 87-bp fragments that spanned the CDR3 region. Sequencing of the amplicons was done on the Illumina HiSeq platform. The published analysis was carried out like this. Synthetic template baselines were used to correct PCR bias computationally, reads within Hamming distance 2 were collapsed, and singletons that could not be merged were discarded. Reads were aligned against IMGT so that V, D and J genes, CDR3 length and insertions or deletions at six rearrangement sites could be assigned. Within each subset, clonotype counts were normalized to sorted cell number, after which true diversity and Gini coefficients were computed with the tcR R package. The overlap coefficient, calculated on TCRB nucleotide sequences, was used to measure repertoire sharing. As stored in TCRdb, this immuneACCESS dataset retains in-frame rearrangements with V and J assigned. A fraction of the clones does not appear; measured against another copy, unresolved V genes explain less than half of the discrepancy, and the remainder lacks a known reason. V, J and clone size are taken as reported in that table, and D and trimming were inferred from the DNA itself. In this sample the table shows roughly 400,000 clones, 9.6% of which occur a single time. About 0.64% of the sample belongs to the ten largest clones.

Material for sequencing was central memory CD4+ T cells from blood. This TCR derives from a man between 25 and 39 years old with type 1 diabetes.

The CDR3 sequence is CASSLDGTAFYEQYF. The nucleotides are TGTGCCAGCAGTCTTGACGGGACAGCCTTCTACGAGCAGTACTTC. The V gene is TRBV2 and the J gene is TRBJ2-7, and TRBD1 matches 7 of the central bases. The CDR3 holds 15 amino acids from the cysteine to the phenylalanine. Only the CDR3 region is kept as DNA, spanning 45 bases read in frame from base 1. Clipping removes 5 bases from V and 3 bases from J, with 10 as the unmatched junction base count. CDR1 and CDR2 were assigned from the germline V gene as SNHLY and FYNNEI.